A single sample gave rise to the 10 T cell receptor beta chains below, sequenced in a study of CD8 T cells in ankylosing spondylitis. Via MiXCR, TCRdb re-called the 5' RACE reads, giving one row per CDR3 protein. The sample holds 200,000 or so distinct CDR3 sequences, 10% to 15% seen once. Source material: blood, either unsorted or a sorted T cell fraction (not recorded which). The source is a female donor with ankylosing spondylitis or in good health (not recorded which).

The gene calls are TRBV11-2 and TRBJ1-1; the match to TRBD1 covers 11 bases. The CDR3 has 20 amino acids. Germline loops: CDR1 SGHAT, CDR2 FQNNGV. The J segment lost 1 base and the V segment lost 5 bases, leaving 18 bases of the junction unmatched. The CDR3 region has the DNA TGTGCCAGCAGCCGAGAGTCCCTGGACAGGGGGCGAATGAGGAACACTGAAGCTTTCTTT. Encoded protein: CASSRESLDRGRMRNTEAFF.

This clonotype has at least ten counts. The chain is built from TRBV30 and TRBJ1-5; weak D call: TRBD1 (5 bases). The germline gives CDR1 GTSNPN, CDR2 SVGIG (reference sequence). The CDR3 extends over 13 amino acids. Trimming left V 1 base short and J 4 bases short, with 8 bases between. The CDR3 loop reads CAWSAQGNQPQHF. CDR3 sequence (DNA): TGTGCCTGGAGTGCCCAGGGAAATCAGCCCCAGCATTTT. Full variable domain (missing parts from reference TRBV30 and TRBJ1-5): SQTIHQWPATLVQPVGSPLSLECTVEGTSNPNLYWYRQAAGRGLQLLFYSVGIGQISSEVPQNLSASRPQDRQFILSSKKLLLSDSGFYLCAWSAQGNQPQHFGDGTRLSIL.

Regarding this clonotype: This may stem from a read error, because a much larger clone lies one nucleotide away. The rearrangement links TRBV24-1 to TRBJ2-1; 12 bases fit TRBD1. The CDR3 totals 16 residues. Germline CDR1 KGHDR, CDR2 SFDVKD. The CDR3 sequence is CDTSERGQGAHNEQFF. CDR3 sequence (DNA): TGTGACACCAGTGAAAGGGGACAGGGGGCCCACAATGAGCAGTTCTTC.

The table lists this clonotype with many counts. The rearrangement links TRBV5-8 to TRBJ1-4; D is possibly TRBD1 (6 bases). The CDR3 covers 15 residues. Trimming removed 3 bases from V and 6 bases from J, with 15 bases in between. Looked up from germline, CDR1 is SGHTS and CDR2 is YDEGEE. CDR3 nucleotides: TGTGCCAGCAGCTCAGGACAGCGCATAGATGAAAAACTGTTTTTT. As protein: CASSSGQRIDEKLFF. Based on the CDR3 plus reference TRBV5-8 and TRBJ1-4, the full variable domain is EAGVTQSPTHLIKTRGQQATLRCSPISGHTSVYWYQQALGLGLQFLLWYDEGEERNRGNFPPRFSGRQFPNYSSELNVNALELEDSALYLCASSSGQRIDEKLFFGSGTQLSVL.

J is TRBJ2-2 and V is TRBV18, with D maybe TRBD2 (6 bases). The CDR3 is 16 residues long. Germline V gene data show CDR1 as KGHSH and CDR2 as LQKENI. Between the trimmed V and J ends, which lost 1 base and 6 bases, there was a span of 15 bases. As DNA, the CDR3 is TGTGCCAGCTCACCACAGGAGGGCCAGGTGGCCGGGGAGCTGTTTTTT. Amino acids: CASSPQEGQVAGELFF.

This clonotype was observed many times. The CDR3 coding sequence is TGTGCCAGCAGTTTAAGCGGGACTAGCACAGATACGCAGTATTTT. Residues: CASSLSGTSTDTQYF. The chain carries TRBV28 and TRBJ2-3, with 7 bases fitting TRBD2. With V trimmed by 2 bases and J by 0 bases, 2 bases remained unmatched. CDR1 and CDR2 from the germline V gene are MDHEN and SYDVKM. The CDR3 runs 15 residues.

In this sample, this clonotype turned up many times. The chain couples TRBV9 to TRBJ1-1; D remains unclear. Trimming left V 0 bases short and J 4 bases short, with 7 bases between. The CDR3 has 13 amino acids. CDR1 is SGDLS and CDR2 is YYNGEE in the germline V gene. The CDR3 DNA follows: TGTGCCAGCAGCGTAGTGGAGACCACTGAAGCTTTCTTT. Translation: CASSVVETTEAFF.

In this sample, this clonotype turned up many times. The chain recombines TRBV7-8 with TRBJ1-5; D unclear. Germline-derived CDR1 and CDR2 are SGHVS and FQNEAQ. This CDR3 spans 14 amino acids. The V end was cut by 5 bases, the J end by 3 bases, with 11 bases between. DNA of the CDR3: TGTGCCAGCAGCGTAAGATCGGCCAATCAGCCCCAGCATTTT. This translates into CASSVRSANQPQHF.

This clonotype was detected many times. CDR3 in amino acids: CSARDQASGYEQYF. CDR3 nucleotides: TGCAGTGCTAGAGATCAGGCTAGCGGGTACGAGCAGTACTTC. V is TRBV20-1 and J is TRBJ2-7; 8 bases align to TRBD2. Trimming took 0 bases from V and 4 from J; bases not matched to a gene: 5. Germline V gene data show CDR1 as DFQATT and CDR2 as SNEGSKA (reference sequence). The CDR3 consists of 14 residues.

Ten or more counts support this clonotype. The genes are TRBV12-3 or TRBV12-4 and TRBJ2-2; maybe TRBD1 (6 bases). Trimming removed 3 bases at V and 5 bases at J, with 16 bases between. The CDR3 is made up of 16 amino acids. CDR3 sequence (DNA): TGTGCCAGCAGTTTTGGTCAGGGGAGTAGGACCGGGGAGCTGTTTTTT. Amino acids: CASSFGQGSRTGELFF.